The 18 T cell receptor beta chains below were found in one sample sequenced in a study of beta chain features in type 1 diabetes. Isolated RNA was reverse transcribed in full, so expressed TCRB transcripts were sequenced. Repertoires were generated with immunoSEQ multiplex PCR, while TCRdb's copy carries only in-frame clones and drops some. The table lists 240,000 or so clones, 25% to 30% of them singletons, with approximately 4% in the top ten. The sequenced material came from central memory CD4+ T cells from blood. Receptors were obtained from a young man in good health.

This clone came up a few times. The rearrangement uses TRBV7-6 and TRBJ2-1; 11 bases are shared with TRBD2. Germline V gene sequence: CDR1 SGHVS, CDR2 FNYEAQ. This CDR3 region has 14 residues. V trimming: 5 bases; J trimming: 10 bases; junction bases outside the gene matches: 7. The CDR3 sequence is CASSLTSGGGEQFF. The CDR3 nucleotides read TGTGCCAGCAGCCTTACTAGCGGGGGAGGCGAGCAGTTCTTC.

This clone was seen more than once but under ten times. J is TRBJ2-2 and V is TRBV30, with 8 bases matching TRBD1. Germline-derived CDR1 and CDR2 are GTSNPN and SVGIG (reference sequence). The V segment lost 7 bases and the J segment 5 bases; nucleotides outside the gene matches: 15. This CDR3 has 16 amino acids. CDR3 nucleotide sequence: TGTGCCTTCGGCCCGGACAGGGCACGAGGAACCGGGGAGCTGTTTTTT. This translates into CAFGPDRARGTGELFF. The variable domain in full, with the rest retrieved from reference TRBV30 and TRBJ2-2, is SQTIHQWPATLVQPVGSPLSLECTVEGTSNPNLYWYRQAAGRGLQLLFYSVGIGQISSEVPQNLSASRPQDRQFILSSKKLLLSDSGFYLCAFGPDRARGTGELFFGEGSRLTVL.

V gene TRBV28 combines with J gene TRBJ2-4; unclear D gene. Germline CDR1 is MDHEN and CDR2 is SYDVKM. CDR3 length: 14 residues. The V and J ends lost 7 bases and 7 bases respectively, with 17 bases between them. This CDR3 reads CASTQNQADNIQYF. The CDR3 bases are TGTGCCAGCACCCAAAATCAGGCCGACAACATTCAGTACTTC.

The chain has TRBV2 and TRBJ2-2; D may be TRBD2 (5 bases). V was pared by 4 bases and J by 6 bases, with 12 bases between. The germline gives CDR1 SNHLY, CDR2 FYNNEI. The CDR3 extends over 14 amino acids. In DNA, the CDR3 is TGTGCCAGCAGTGCCCGGGGATCACCCGGGGAGCTGTTTTTT. It encodes CASSARGSPGELFF.

This clone was seen a handful of times. The chain carries TRBV5-1 and TRBJ2-1; 11 bases are a match to TRBD2. The CDR3 sequence is 16 residues long. The germline gives CDR1 SGHRS, CDR2 YFSETQ. Germline trimming cut 3 bases from V and 4 bases from J; bases unmatched to any gene: 6. Here the CDR3 reads CASSWGTSGIYNEQFF. CDR3 bases: TGCGCCAGCAGCTGGGGGACTAGCGGAATTTACAATGAGCAGTTCTTC.

The rearrangement links TRBV7-2 to TRBJ2-5; D is tentatively TRBD1 or TRBD2 (5 bases each). Germline V gene data show CDR1 as SGHTA and CDR2 as FQGNSA. V dropped 5 bases and J dropped 2 bases, with 9 bases sitting between them. The CDR3 is 13 amino acids. The CDR3 nucleotides are TGTGCCAGCAGCGGGACGGCACAAGAGACCCAGTACTTC. Translating gives CASSGTAQETQYF.

The rearrangement uses TRBV5-4 and TRBJ2-7, with 12 bases aligning to TRBD2. CDR1 is SGHNT and CDR2 is YYREEE in the germline V gene (reference sequence). With V trimmed by 4 bases and J by 0 bases, 5 bases remained unmatched. The CDR3 covers 16 residues. The CDR3 DNA follows: TGTGCCAGCAGCCTTAGGACTAGCGGGACCTCCTACGAGCAGTACTTC. Translation: CASSLRTSGTSYEQYF.

The chain has TRBV30 and TRBJ2-5, with 11 bases identical to TRBD1. Trimming cost V 3 bases and J 3 bases; bases outside gene matches: 9. This CDR3 has 16 amino acids. CDR1 and CDR2 from the germline V gene are GTSNPN and SVGIG (reference sequence). The CDR3 sequence is CAWRYGDRGFEETQYF. The CDR3 region has the DNA TGTGCCTGGAGATACGGGGACAGGGGGTTCGAAGAGACCCAGTACTTC.

This clone occurred a few times. V gene TRBV28 combines with J gene TRBJ2-6; D is undetermined. The CDR3 length is 15 residues. CDR1 and CDR2 from the germline V gene are MDHEN and SYDVKM. V was pared by 4 bases and J by 3 bases, with 10 bases between. This chain's CDR3 is CASSSWVNGANVLTF. CDR3 DNA: TGTGCCAGCAGTTCATGGGTAAATGGGGCCAACGTCCTGACTTTC.

This clone was recorded a few times. This chain joins TRBV6-5 and TRBJ1-6, with D uncertain. This CDR3 spans 13 amino acids. V gave up 7 bases and J gave up 7 bases, with 11 bases separating them. Germline loops: CDR1 MNHEY, CDR2 SVGAGI. CDR3 DNA: TGTGCCAGCACCCCGGGCCAAAATTCACCCCTCCACTTT. Protein: CASTPGQNSPLHF.

In its sample, this clone was seen a few times. The CDR3 is CASSENLAGGVNTQYF. CDR3 nucleotides: TGTGCCAGCAGTGAAAACCTGGCGGGAGGTGTGAATACGCAGTATTTT. The J gene is TRBJ2-3, the V gene TRBV6-1; 8 bases line up with TRBD2. In germline, CDR1 is MNHNS, CDR2 SASEGT. This CDR3 has 16 residues. Unmatched junction bases numbered 11, after V lost 2 bases and J lost 7 bases.

A few counts support this clone. The J gene is TRBJ2-7, the V gene TRBV29-1; 7 bases align to TRBD2. V dropped 3 bases and J dropped 5; count of bases not matched to a gene: 4. Germline CDR1 SQVTM, CDR2 ANQGSEA. The CDR3 covers 12 residues. This CDR3 reads CSVDLGRDEQYF. In DNA form, the CDR3 reads TGCAGCGTTGACTTGGGGAGGGACGAGCAGTACTTC.

This clone was observed a few times. The chain carries TRBV30 and TRBJ1-2, with TRBD1 matching 8 bases. V lost 4 bases to trimming and J lost 6 bases; unmatched junction nucleotides: 7. CDR1 GTSNPN and CDR2 SVGIG come from the germline V gene (reference sequence). The CDR3 is made up of 13 amino acids. The CDR3 reads CAWTDRGRNGYTF. CDR3 bases: TGTGCCTGGACAGACAGGGGACGGAATGGCTACACCTTC.

This rearrangement joins TRBV6-5 to TRBJ1-2, with no clear D. Between the trimmed V and J ends, which lost 5 bases and 8 bases, there was a span of 18 bases. This CDR3 region has 14 residues. CDR1 MNHEY and CDR2 SVGAGI come from the germline V gene. CDR3 bases: TGTGCCAGCAGTGACCTCAATGGAGCGGGGGGCTACACCTTC. This translates into CASSDLNGAGGYTF.

The table lists this clone with a few counts. The chain is built from TRBV29-1 and TRBJ2-7, with D perhaps given as TRBD1 or TRBD2 (5 bases each). Trimming cost V 6 bases and J 1 base, with 13 bases left between them. Germline assignment: CDR1 SQVTM and CDR2 ANQGSEA. This CDR3 has 13 residues. CDR3 nucleotide sequence: TGCAGCGTGCCGGGACCGGGATCCTACGAGCAGTACTTC. This translates into CSVPGPGSYEQYF.

The chain recombines TRBV7-6 with TRBJ2-5, with D possibly being TRBD1 or TRBD2 (6 bases each). The CDR3 runs 14 residues. Looked up from germline, CDR1 is SGHVS and CDR2 is FNYEAQ. V gave up 4 bases and J gave up 5 bases, with 14 bases separating them. The CDR3 loop is CASSSHGGGETQYF. CDR3 bases: TGTGCCAGCAGCTCGCACGGAGGGGGGGAGACCCAGTACTTC.

This clone was seen only a few times. The CDR3 sequence: CASSQDGGTDTQYF. Written as DNA, the CDR3 is TGTGCCAGCAGCCAAGATGGAGGCACAGATACGCAGTATTTT. The rearrangement joins TRBV4-2 to TRBJ2-3, with no clear D. This CDR3 has 14 residues. Germline V CDR1 and CDR2: LGHNA, YNFKEQ. V dropped 0 bases and J dropped 1 base, with 5 bases sitting between them.

This clone occurred a few times. The chain couples TRBV14 to TRBJ1-6; no definite D call. The CDR3 has 13 residues. Germline V lookup: CDR1 SGHDN, CDR2 FVKESK. Trimming left V 4 bases short and J 6 bases short, with 7 bases between. CDR3 loop: CASSLMSNSPLHF. The CDR3 DNA sequence: TGTGCCAGCAGCCTCATGAGTAATTCACCCCTCCACTTT.